Included here is one T cell receptor (beta chain) sequence, with context. Its antigen remains unknown. The data originate from a study of beta chain features in type 1 diabetes. General study findings and limits: Using cDNA template may skew counts toward highly expressing activated cells. Moderately but significantly shorter TCRB CDR3s were found in Type 1 diabetes patients in all four CD4+ subsets. Reduced insertions and increased deletions marked VDJ junctions in type 1 diabetes patients.

Germline V CDR1 and CDR2: SGHTA, FQGNSA. This CDR3 has 15 residues. The V end lost 4 bases, the J end lost 2 bases, and 13 bases lay between the germline ends. A sort by CD45RO/CCR7/CD25/CD127/CD95/CD27 yielded CD4+ naive, central memory, regulatory and stem cell-like memory cells. The authors reverse transcribed all of the isolated RNA, so sequencing captured expressed TCRB transcripts. Method: immunoSEQ multiplex PCR; TCRdb's copy keeps in-frame clones and lacks some. The repertoire holds more than 300,000 clones, with 9.6% as singletons. This chain connects TRBV7-2 to TRBJ2-3; no definite D call. The sequenced sample was central memory CD4+ T cells from blood. The receptor was derived from a young man with type 1 diabetes. CDR3 sequence (DNA): TGTGCCAGCAGCTCTACCTTTTCTTTCACAGATACGCAGTATTTT. Protein sequence: CASSSTFSFTDTQYF.